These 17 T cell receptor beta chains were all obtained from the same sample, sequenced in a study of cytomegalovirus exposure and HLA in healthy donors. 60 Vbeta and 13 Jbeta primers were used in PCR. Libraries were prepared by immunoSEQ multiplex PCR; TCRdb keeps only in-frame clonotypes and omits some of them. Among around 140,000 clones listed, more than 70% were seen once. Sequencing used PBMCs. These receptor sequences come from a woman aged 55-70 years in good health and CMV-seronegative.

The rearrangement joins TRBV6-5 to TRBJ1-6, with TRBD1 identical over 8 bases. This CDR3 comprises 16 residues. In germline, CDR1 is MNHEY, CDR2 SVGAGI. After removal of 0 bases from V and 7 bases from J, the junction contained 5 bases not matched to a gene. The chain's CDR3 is CASSYSSGGWNSPLHF. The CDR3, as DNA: TGTGCCAGCAGTTACTCCTCAGGGGGCTGGAATTCACCCCTCCACTTT.

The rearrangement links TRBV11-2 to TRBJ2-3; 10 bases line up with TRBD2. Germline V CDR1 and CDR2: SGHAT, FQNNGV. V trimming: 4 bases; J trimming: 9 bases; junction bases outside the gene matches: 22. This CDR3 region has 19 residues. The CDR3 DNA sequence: TGTGCCAGCAGCTCCCCCCGGGGGGCTAGCGGGGGCCTAGGTGGGACGCAGTATTTT. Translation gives CASSSPRGASGGLGGTQYF.

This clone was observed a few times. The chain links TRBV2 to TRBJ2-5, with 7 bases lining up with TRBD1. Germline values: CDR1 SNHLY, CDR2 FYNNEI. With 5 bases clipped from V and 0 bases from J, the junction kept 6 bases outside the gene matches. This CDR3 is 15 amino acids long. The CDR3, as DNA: TGTGCCAGCAGTACCAACAGGGGCTACCAAGAGACCCAGTACTTC. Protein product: CASSTNRGYQETQYF.

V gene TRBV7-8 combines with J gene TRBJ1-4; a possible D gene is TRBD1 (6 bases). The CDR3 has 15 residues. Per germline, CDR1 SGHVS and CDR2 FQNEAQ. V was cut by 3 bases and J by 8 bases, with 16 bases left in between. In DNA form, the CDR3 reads TGTGCCAGCAGCTTGGGTCAGGGGCGTGGGGAAAAACTGTTTTTT. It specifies CASSLGQGRGEKLFF.

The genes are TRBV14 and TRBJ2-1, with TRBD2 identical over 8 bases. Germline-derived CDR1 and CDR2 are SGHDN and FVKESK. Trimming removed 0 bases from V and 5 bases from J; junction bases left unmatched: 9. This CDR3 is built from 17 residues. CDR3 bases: TGTGCCAGCAGCCAAGACGGGGGGGGATTGGGAAACAATGAGCAGTTCTTC. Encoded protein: CASSQDGGGLGNNEQFF.

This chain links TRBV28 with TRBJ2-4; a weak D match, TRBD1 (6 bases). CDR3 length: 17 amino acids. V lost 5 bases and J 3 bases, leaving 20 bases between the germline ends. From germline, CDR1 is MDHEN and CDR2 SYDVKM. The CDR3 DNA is TGTGCCAGCAGTCATTTCGACAGGAGGAAAGTCAAAAACATTCAGTACTTC. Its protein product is CASSHFDRRKVKNIQYF.

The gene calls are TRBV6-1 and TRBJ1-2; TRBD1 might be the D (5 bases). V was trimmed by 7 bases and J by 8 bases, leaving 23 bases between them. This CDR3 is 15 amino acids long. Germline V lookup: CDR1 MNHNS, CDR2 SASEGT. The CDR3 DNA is TGTGCCAGCACCGGAGGGGCTACGTTAGAGAGGGGCTACACCTTC. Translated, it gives CASTGGATLERGYTF.

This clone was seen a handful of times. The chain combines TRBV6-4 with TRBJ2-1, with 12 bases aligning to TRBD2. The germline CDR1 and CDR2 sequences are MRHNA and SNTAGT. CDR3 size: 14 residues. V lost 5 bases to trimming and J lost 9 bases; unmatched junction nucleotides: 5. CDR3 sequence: CASSTTSGSSEQFF. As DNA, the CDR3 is TGTGCCAGCAGTACGACTAGCGGGAGTAGTGAGCAGTTCTTC.

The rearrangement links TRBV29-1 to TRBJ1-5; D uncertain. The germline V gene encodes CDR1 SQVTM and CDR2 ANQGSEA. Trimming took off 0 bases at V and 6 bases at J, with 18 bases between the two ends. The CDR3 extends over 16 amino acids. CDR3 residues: CSVEESRRRSGQPQHF. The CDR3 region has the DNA TGCAGCGTTGAAGAGTCCCGCCGCAGGTCCGGTCAGCCCCAGCATTTT. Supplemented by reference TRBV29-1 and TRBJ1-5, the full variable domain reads SAVISQKPSRDICQRGTSLTIQCQVDSQVTMMFWYRQQPGQSLTLIATANQGSEATYESGFVIDKFPISRPNLTFSTLTVSNMSPEDSSIYLCSVEESRRRSGQPQHFGDGTRLSIL.

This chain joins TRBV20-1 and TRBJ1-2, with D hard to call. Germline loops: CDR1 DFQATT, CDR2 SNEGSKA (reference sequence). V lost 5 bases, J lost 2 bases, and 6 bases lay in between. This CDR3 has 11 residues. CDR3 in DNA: TGCAGTGCTCCGTTCAACTATGGCTACACCTTC. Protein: CSAPFNYGYTF.

The CDR3 DNA reads TGTGCCAGCAGCGCCCCGGAGGGGATCGTCTATGGCTACACCTTC. Protein: CASSAPEGIVYGYTF. V is TRBV7-9 and J is TRBJ1-2, with D possibly being TRBD1 (5 bases). The germline CDR1 and CDR2 sequences are SEHNR and FQNEAQ (reference sequence). Trimming left V 5 bases short and J 4 bases short, with 17 bases between. There are 15 residues in the CDR3.

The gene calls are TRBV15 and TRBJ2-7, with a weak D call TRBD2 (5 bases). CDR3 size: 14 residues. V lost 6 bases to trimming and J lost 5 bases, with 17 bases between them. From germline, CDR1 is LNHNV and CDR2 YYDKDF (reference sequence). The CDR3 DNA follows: TGTGCCACCAGGGGGAGTCGGGGAAGGAACGAGCAGTACTTC. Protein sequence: CATRGSRGRNEQYF.

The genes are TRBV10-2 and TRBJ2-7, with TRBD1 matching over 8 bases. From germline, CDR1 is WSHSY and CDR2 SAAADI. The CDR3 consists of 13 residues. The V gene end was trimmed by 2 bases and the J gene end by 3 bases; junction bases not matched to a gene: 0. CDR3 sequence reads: CASSETGGYEQYF. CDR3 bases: TGCGCCAGCAGTGAGACAGGGGGCTACGAGCAGTACTTC.

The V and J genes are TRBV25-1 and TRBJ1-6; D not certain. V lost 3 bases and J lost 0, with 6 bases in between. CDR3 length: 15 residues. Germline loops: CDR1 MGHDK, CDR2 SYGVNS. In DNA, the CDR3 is TGTGCCAGCAGTGAGCGAAGCTCCTATAATTCACCCCTCCACTTT. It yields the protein CASSERSSYNSPLHF.

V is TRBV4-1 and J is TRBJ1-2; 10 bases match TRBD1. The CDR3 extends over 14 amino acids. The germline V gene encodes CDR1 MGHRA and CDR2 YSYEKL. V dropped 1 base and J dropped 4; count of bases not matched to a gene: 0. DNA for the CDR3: TGCGCCAGCAGCCAAGGGGACAGGGGCTATGGCTACACCTTC. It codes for CASSQGDRGYGYTF.

The CDR3 nucleotides read TGTGCCAGCAGCTTAACGGGGGGTACCGGGGAGCTGTTTTTT. Translated: CASSLTGGTGELFF. The chain is built from TRBV7-3 and TRBJ2-2, with D perhaps TRBD2 (6 bases). This CDR3 region has 14 residues. V lost 0 bases to trimming and J lost 5 bases, with 7 bases between them. CDR1 is SGHTA, CDR2 FQGTGA, per germline.

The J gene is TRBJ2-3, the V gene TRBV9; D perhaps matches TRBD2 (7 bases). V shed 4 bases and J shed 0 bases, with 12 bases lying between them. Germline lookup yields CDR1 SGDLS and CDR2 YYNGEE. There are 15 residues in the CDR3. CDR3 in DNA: TGTGCCAGCAGCTCCCGGGGGGCGAGCACAGATACGCAGTATTTT. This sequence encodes CASSSRGASTDTQYF.